Listed here is a single T cell receptor (beta chain). This record comes from a study of blood T cell repertoires in COVID-19. For the study at large: The United States, Italy and Spain were the sources of the acute and convalescent COVID-19 samples. PBMCs, B-cell-depleted T cells, or T cells were the source of the cDNA or gDNA that made up the material.

How the authors handled the data: The authors estimated nucleated cell counts from reference gene primer amplification. Clones were sequenced by immunoSEQ multiplex PCR, and TCRdb holds only the in-frame ones, with some missing. That table furnishes V, J and clone size, whereas the DNA furnished D and trimming. Among fewer than 75,000 clones listed, nearly 90% were seen once. CDR3 length equals 13 residues. V lost 1 base and J lost 8, with 11 bases in between. The TCR sequence derives from a man between 60 and 70 years old with acute or convalescent COVID-19. Sequencing used peripheral blood. The chain combines TRBV12-3 or TRBV12-4 with TRBJ1-2, with a possible D match to TRBD1 (5 bases). CDR3 loop: CASSLGGRGGYTF. As DNA, the CDR3 is TGTGCCAGCAGTTTAGGGGGGAGGGGAGGCTACACCTTC.